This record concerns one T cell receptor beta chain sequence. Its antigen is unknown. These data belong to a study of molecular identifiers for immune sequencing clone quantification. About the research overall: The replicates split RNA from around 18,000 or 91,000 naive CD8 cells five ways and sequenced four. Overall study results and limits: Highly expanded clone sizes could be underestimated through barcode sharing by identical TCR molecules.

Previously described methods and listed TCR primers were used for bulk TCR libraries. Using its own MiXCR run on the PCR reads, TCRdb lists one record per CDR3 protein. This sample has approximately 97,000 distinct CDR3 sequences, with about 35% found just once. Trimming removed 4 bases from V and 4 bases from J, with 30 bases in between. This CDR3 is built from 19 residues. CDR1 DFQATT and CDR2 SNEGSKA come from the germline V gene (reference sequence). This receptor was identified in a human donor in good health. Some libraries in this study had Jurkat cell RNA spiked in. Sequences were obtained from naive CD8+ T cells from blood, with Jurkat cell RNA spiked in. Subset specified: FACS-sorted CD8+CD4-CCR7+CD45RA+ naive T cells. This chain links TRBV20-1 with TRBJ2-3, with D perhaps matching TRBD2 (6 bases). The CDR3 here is CSAIGGVIGYGRAPDTQYF. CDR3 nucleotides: TGCAGTGCTATAGGAGGGGTGATCGGTTACGGGAGAGCCCCAGATACGCAGTATTTT.